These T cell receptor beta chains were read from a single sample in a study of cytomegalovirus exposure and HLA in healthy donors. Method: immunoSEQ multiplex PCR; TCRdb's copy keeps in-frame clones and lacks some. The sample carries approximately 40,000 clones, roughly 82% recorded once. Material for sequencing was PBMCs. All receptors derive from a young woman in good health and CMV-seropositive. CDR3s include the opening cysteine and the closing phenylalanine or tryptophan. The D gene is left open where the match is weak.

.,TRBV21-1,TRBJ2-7,TGTGCCAGCAGCAAAAGCTATAACCCGGGACTAGCAACTAACCACGAGCAGTACTTC,CASSKSYNPGLATNHEQYF
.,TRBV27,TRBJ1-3,TGTGCCAGCAGTTTATCCGCGGGCAAACCCTCTGGAAACACCATATATTTT,CASSLSAGKPSGNTIYF
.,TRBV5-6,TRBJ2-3,TGTGCCAGCAGCTTGGTTCCATTGGCTAGCTGGAGCACAGATACGCAGTATTTT,CASSLVPLASWSTDTQYF
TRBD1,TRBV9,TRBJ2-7,TGTGCCAGCAGCGGTCAGGGGGCGGGCGAGCAGTACTTC,CASSGQGAGEQYF
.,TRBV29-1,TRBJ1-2,TGCAGCGTTGAAGTTATGAGGGAAAAAGTGGGCTACACCTTC,CSVEVMREKVGYTF
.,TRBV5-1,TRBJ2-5,TGCGCCAGCAGCTGGGCCTCGGACAGAAACCAAGAGACCCAGTACTTC,CASSWASDRNQETQYF
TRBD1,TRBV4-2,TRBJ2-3,TGTGCCAGCAGCCAAGACGGGACAGACCCTAGCACAGATACGCAGTATTTT,CASSQDGTDPSTDTQYF
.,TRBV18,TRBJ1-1,TGTGCCAGCTGCGACAGACCCACTGAAGCTTTCTTT,CASCDRPTEAFF
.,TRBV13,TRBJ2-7,TGTGCCAGCAGTTCCCGGACTCACACCTACGAGCAGTACTTC,CASSSRTHTYEQYF
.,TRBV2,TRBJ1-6,TGTGCCAGCAGTGGAGTGTCGGGCTCCTATAATTCACCCCTCCACTTT,CASSGVSGSYNSPLHF